Presented here are 13 T cell receptor beta chains from one specimen sequenced in a study of early T cells in non-severe SARS-CoV-2 infection. MiXCR, applied by TCRdb to the 5' RACE reads, yields one record per CDR3 protein. This sample has around 99,000 distinct CDR3 sequences, with around 10% found just once. The specimen sequenced was whole blood. Receptor source: an adult who was a healthcare worker with PCR-confirmed SARS-CoV-2 infection or an uninfected control (not recorded which).

This clonotype turned up a few times. The rearrangement links TRBV20-1 to TRBJ2-7; 7 bases match TRBD2. Per germline, CDR1 DFQATT and CDR2 SNEGSKA (reference sequence). The CDR3 totals 14 residues. Germline trimming cut 5 bases from V and 3 bases from J; bases unmatched to any gene: 10. In nucleotides, the CDR3 is TGCAGTGCTGGACCAAGCGGGAAGGGCTACGAGCAGTACTTC. Translated, it gives CSAGPSGKGYEQYF.

The CDR3 loop reads CASSLQMGSLAFF. CDR3 DNA: TGTGCCAGCAGTTTACAGATGGGGTCGTTGGCTTTCTTT. This sequence joins TRBV12-3 or TRBV12-4 and TRBJ1-1; no firm D call. The CDR3 is 13 residues long. V dropped 2 bases and J dropped 11 bases, with 15 bases sitting between them.

This clonotype occurred a few times. The chain recombines TRBV30 with TRBJ1-2; perhaps TRBD1 as D (5 bases). The V end lost 5 bases, the J end lost 6 bases, and 10 bases lay between the germline ends. Germline V gene sequence: CDR1 GTSNPN, CDR2 SVGIG (reference sequence). This CDR3 has 11 amino acids. CDR3 DNA: TGTGCCTGGGACAGTCGAGATGGCTACACCTTC. It translates to CAWDSRDGYTF.

This clonotype was picked up a small number of times. J is TRBJ1-5 and V is TRBV27, with TRBD1 matching over 10 bases. The germline V gene has CDR1 MNHEY and CDR2 SMNVEV (reference sequence). Trimming took 6 bases from V and 3 from J; bases not matched to a gene: 5. This CDR3 spans 15 amino acids. The CDR3 region has the DNA TGTGCCAGCAGCTCCGGGACAGGGGTCAATCAGCCCCAGCATTTT. Its translation is CASSSGTGVNQPQHF.

Of note for this clonotype: A read error is possible here, since a much larger clone lies one base away. The chain recombines TRBV5-6 with TRBJ2-1, with TRBD2 matching 9 bases. The germline V gene encodes CDR1 SGHDT and CDR2 YYEEEE. The CDR3 runs to 15 residues. Trimming removed 3 bases from V and 6 bases from J; junction bases left unmatched: 7. The CDR3 DNA reads TGTGCCAGCAGCTCTAATTGGGGACTAGCCAATGAGCAGTTCTTC. Amino acid sequence: CASSSNWGLANEQFF.

Remarks on this clonotype: One junction end disagrees with the germline gene, perhaps due to a read error. The genes are TRBV7-2 and TRBJ2-2; D remains ambiguous. The CDR3 contains 14 residues. Looked up from germline, CDR1 is SGHTA and CDR2 is FQGNSA. CDR3: CASRLDWNTGELFF. The CDR3 DNA is TGTGCCAGCAGATTAGACTGGAACACCGGGGAGCTGTTTTTT.

The chain is built from TRBV11-2 and TRBJ2-1, with D perhaps matching TRBD2 (6 bases). The CDR3 runs to 18 residues. Germline V gives CDR1 SGHAT, CDR2 FQNNGV. The V end was cut by 1 base, the J end by 6 bases, with 22 bases between. Here the CDR3 DNA reads TGTGCCAGCAGCTTAGCTTTCCGGCGGGACGCCACAACCAATGAGCAGTTCTTC. This sequence encodes CASSLAFRRDATTNEQFF.

This clonotype occurred many times. This chain uses TRBV11-3 with TRBJ1-3, with no clear D. CDR1 and CDR2 from the germline V gene are SGHNT and YENEEA. V was clipped by 4 bases and J by 4 bases, with 5 bases between them. The CDR3 totals 12 residues. In DNA, the CDR3 is TGTGCCAGCAGCTCAGGAGGAAACACCATATATTTT. This encodes CASSSGGNTIYF.

This clonotype was counted many times. The chain carries TRBV7-2 and TRBJ2-5, with D hard to call. The germline gives CDR1 SGHTA, CDR2 FQGNSA. The CDR3 covers 15 residues. Trimming removed 1 base from V and 0 bases from J, with 9 bases in between. This chain's CDR3 is CASSLVASYQETQYF. Written as DNA, the CDR3 is TGTGCCAGCAGCTTAGTCGCCTCGTACCAAGAGACCCAGTACTTC.

V is TRBV5-5 and J is TRBJ1-6; D perhaps matches TRBD1 (6 bases). The CDR3 loop spans 15 amino acids. From germline, CDR1 is SGHKS and CDR2 YYEKEE (reference sequence). V lost 4 bases to trimming and J lost 10 bases, with 18 bases between them. The CDR3 spells CASSLGQGRGSPLHF. The CDR3 DNA sequence: TGTGCCAGCAGCCTAGGGCAGGGGCGGGGCTCACCCCTCCACTTT.

V gene TRBV20-1 combines with J gene TRBJ2-2; 9 bases are shared with TRBD2. The CDR3 covers 15 residues. Trimming at V came to 5 bases and at J to 1 base, leaving 5 bases not matched to a gene. The germline CDR1 and CDR2 sequences are DFQATT and SNEGSKA (reference sequence). CDR3 sequence reads: CSAGRLAENTGELFF. The CDR3 DNA sequence: TGCAGTGCTGGTAGACTAGCGGAGAACACCGGGGAGCTGTTTTTT.

The sample holds many counts of this clonotype. The J gene is TRBJ1-1, the V gene TRBV18; D is ambiguous. The CDR3 runs to 13 residues. The germline gives CDR1 KGHSH, CDR2 LQKENI. V was clipped by 2 bases and J by 1 base, with 5 bases between them. CDR3 sequence (DNA): TGTGCCAGCTCACCAGTGGAGAACACTGAAGCTTTCTTT. Residues: CASSPVENTEAFF.

This clonotype was counted a few times. CDR3 amino acids: CASSLDAGAQPQHF. The CDR3 DNA sequence: TGCGCCAGCAGCTTGGATGCAGGGGCTCAGCCCCAGCATTTT. This chain links TRBV5-1 with TRBJ1-5; maybe TRBD1 (6 bases). The CDR3 is 14 residues long. Germline CDR1 is SGHRS and CDR2 is YFSETQ. Trimming stripped 0 bases from V and 6 bases from J, with 10 bases between. Full variable domain (missing parts from reference TRBV5-1 and TRBJ1-5): KAGVTQTPRYLIKTRGQQVTLSCSPISGHRSVSWYQQTPGQGLQFLFEYFSETQRNKGNFPGRFSGRQFSNSRSEMNVSTLELGDSALYLCASSLDAGAQPQHFGDGTRLSIL.